The entry below describes one T cell receptor (beta chain). This record comes from a study of blood T cell repertoires in COVID-19. Categorization into cohorts depended on clinical history that participants reported. Sequenced by immunoSEQ multiplex PCR; TCRdb stores in-frame clones only, minus some. The sample holds around 250,000 clones; around nine tenths are singletons and the top ten take more than 3.5%. The TCR originated in a woman in her twenties or thirties who had recovered from COVID-19. Sequences were obtained from PBMCs or T cells enriched from blood (not recorded which).

This chain's CDR3 is CASSIPVTAMNTEAFF. CDR3 nucleotides: TGTGCCAGTAGTATCCCCGTGACAGCCATGAACACTGAAGCTTTCTTT. The J gene is TRBJ1-1, the V gene TRBV19; D is perhaps TRBD1 (5 bases). The V end was cut by 3 bases, the J end by 0 bases, with 14 bases between. This CDR3 comprises 16 residues. CDR1 and CDR2 from the germline V gene are LNHDA and SQIVND (reference sequence).